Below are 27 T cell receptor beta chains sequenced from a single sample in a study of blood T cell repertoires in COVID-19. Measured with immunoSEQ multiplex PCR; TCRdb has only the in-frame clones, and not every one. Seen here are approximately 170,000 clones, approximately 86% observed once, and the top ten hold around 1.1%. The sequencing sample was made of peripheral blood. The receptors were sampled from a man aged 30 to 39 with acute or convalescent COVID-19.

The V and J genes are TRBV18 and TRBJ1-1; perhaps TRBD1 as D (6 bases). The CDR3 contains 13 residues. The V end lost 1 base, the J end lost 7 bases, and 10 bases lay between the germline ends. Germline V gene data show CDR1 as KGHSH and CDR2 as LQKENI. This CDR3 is CASSPQGTIEAFF. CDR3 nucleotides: TGTGCCAGCTCACCACAGGGGACAATTGAAGCTTTCTTT.

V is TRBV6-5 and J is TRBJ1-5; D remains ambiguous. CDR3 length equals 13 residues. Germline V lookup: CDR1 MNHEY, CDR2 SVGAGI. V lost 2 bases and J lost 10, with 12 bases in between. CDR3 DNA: TGTGCCAGCAGTTACGAGGGTTTGGGACCCCAGCATTTT. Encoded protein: CASSYEGLGPQHF.

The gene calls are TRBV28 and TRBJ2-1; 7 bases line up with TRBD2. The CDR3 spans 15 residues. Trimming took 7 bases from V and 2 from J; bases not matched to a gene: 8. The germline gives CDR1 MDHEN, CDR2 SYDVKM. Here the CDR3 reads CASTLKRDPYNEQFF. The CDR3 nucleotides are TGTGCCAGCACCCTAAAGCGGGACCCCTACAATGAGCAGTTCTTC. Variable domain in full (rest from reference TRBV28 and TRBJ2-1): DVKVTQSSRYLVKRTGEKVFLECVQDMDHENMFWYRQDPGLGLRLIYFSYDVKMKEKGDIPEGYSVSREKKERFSLILESASTNQTSMYLCASTLKRDPYNEQFFGPGTRLTVL.

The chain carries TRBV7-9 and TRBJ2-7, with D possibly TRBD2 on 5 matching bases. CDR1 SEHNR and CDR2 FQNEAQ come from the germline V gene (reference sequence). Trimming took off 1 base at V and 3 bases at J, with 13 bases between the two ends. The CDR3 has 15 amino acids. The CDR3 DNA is TGTGCCAGCAGCTTAGTGGAGGTTACGAACTACGAGCAGTACTTC. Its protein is CASSLVEVTNYEQYF.

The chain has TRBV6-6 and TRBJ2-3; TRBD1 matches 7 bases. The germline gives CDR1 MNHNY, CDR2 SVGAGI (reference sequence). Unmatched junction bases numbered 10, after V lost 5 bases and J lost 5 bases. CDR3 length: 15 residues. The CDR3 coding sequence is TGTGCCAGCAGTGTTACAGGGGCCGGAAAAGATACGCAGTATTTT. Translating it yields CASSVTGAGKDTQYF.

CDR3 in amino acids: CASSALAGVTDTQYF. The CDR3 DNA sequence: TGTGCCAGCAGCGCTCTAGCGGGGGTCACAGATACGCAGTATTTT. The rearrangement uses TRBV9 and TRBJ2-3; 10 bases are shared with TRBD2. Germline V lookup: CDR1 SGDLS, CDR2 YYNGEE. The CDR3 is made up of 15 amino acids. Unmatched junction bases numbered 3, after V lost 3 bases and J lost 2 bases.

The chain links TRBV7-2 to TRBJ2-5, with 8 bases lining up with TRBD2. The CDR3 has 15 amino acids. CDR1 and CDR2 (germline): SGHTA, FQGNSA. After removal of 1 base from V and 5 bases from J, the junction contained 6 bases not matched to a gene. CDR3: CASSLGPAGAETQYF. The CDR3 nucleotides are TGTGCCAGCAGCTTAGGGCCAGCGGGAGCGGAGACCCAGTACTTC.

CDR3 DNA: TGTGCCAGCAGCTTCAACAGGAACTATGGCTACACCTTC. Translating gives CASSFNRNYGYTF. This chain joins TRBV7-2 and TRBJ1-2; D perhaps matches TRBD1 (5 bases). V lost 3 bases and J lost 2, with 7 bases in between. CDR3 length: 13 amino acids. CDR1 and CDR2 from the germline V gene are SGHTA and FQGNSA.

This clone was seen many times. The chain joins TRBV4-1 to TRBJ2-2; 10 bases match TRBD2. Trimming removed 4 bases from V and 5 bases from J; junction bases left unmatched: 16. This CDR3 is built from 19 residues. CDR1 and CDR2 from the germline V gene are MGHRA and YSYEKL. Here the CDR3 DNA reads TGCGCCAGCAGCCGTCAAGATATAGCTAGCGGGAGTGGGACCGGGGAGCTGTTTTTT. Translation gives CASSRQDIASGSGTGELFF.

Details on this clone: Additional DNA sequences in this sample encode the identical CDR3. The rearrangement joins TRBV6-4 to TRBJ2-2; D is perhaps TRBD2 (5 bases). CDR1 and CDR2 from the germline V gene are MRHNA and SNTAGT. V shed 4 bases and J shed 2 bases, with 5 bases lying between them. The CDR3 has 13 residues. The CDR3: CASSAGNTGELFF. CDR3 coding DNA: TGTGCCAGCAGTGCGGGAAACACCGGGGAGCTGTTTTTT.

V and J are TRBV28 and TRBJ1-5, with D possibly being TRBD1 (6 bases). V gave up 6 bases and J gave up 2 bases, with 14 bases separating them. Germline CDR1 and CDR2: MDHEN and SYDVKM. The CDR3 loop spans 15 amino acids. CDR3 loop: CASRTAAGGNQPQHF. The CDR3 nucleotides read TGTGCCAGCAGAACTGCGGCAGGGGGCAATCAGCCCCAGCATTTT.

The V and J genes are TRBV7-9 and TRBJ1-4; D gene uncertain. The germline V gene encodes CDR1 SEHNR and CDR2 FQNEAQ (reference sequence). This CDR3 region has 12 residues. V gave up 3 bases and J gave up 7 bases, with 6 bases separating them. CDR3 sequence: CASSLGGEKLFF. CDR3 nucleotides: TGTGCCAGCAGCTTGGGAGGTGAAAAACTGTTTTTT.

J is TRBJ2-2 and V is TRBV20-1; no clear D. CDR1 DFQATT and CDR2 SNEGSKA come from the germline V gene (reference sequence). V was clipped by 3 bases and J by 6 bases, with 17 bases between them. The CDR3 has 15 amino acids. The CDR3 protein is CSASFLRSDAGELFF. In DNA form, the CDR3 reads TGCAGTGCTAGTTTTCTGCGGAGTGACGCCGGGGAGCTGTTTTTT.

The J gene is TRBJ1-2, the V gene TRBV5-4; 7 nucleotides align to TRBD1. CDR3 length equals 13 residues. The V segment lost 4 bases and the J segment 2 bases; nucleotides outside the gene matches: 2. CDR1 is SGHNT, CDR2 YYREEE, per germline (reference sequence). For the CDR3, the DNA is TGTGCCAGCAGCGCGGACAGGAACTATGGCTACACCTTC. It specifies CASSADRNYGYTF.

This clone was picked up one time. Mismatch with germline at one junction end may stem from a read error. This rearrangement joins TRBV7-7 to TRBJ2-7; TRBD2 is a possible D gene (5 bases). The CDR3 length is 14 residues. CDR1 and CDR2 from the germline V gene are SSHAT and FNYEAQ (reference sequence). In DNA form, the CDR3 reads TGTGCTAGCAGCTTAGAGGAGGTTGGGAGCGAGCAGTACTTC. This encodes CASSLEEVGSEQYF.

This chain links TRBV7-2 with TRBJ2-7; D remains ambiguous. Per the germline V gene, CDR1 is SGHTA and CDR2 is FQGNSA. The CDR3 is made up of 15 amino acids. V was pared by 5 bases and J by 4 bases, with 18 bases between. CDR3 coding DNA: TGTGCCAGCAGCCCTCGCCGACACACGTTATACGAGCAGTACTTC. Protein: CASSPRRHTLYEQYF.

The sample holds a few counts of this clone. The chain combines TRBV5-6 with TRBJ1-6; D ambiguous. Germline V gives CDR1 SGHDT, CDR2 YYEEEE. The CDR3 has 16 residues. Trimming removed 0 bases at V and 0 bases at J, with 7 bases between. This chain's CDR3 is CASSLGGPSYNSPLHF. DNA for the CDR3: TGTGCCAGCAGCTTGGGTGGGCCCTCCTATAATTCACCCCTCCACTTT.

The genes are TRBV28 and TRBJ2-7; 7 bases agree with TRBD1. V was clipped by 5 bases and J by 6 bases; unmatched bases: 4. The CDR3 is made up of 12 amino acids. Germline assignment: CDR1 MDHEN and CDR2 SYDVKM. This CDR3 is CASSPTGLEQYF. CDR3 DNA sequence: TGTGCCAGCAGTCCGACAGGGCTCGAGCAGTACTTC.

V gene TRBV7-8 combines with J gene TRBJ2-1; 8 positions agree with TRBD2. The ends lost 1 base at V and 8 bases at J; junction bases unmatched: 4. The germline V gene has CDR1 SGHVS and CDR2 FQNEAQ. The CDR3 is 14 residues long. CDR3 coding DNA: TGTGCCAGCAGCTTAGAGTACGGGGGGGATGAGCAGTTCTTC. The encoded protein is CASSLEYGGDEQFF. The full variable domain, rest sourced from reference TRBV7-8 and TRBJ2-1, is GAGVSQSPRYKVAKRGQDVALRCDPISGHVSLFWYQQALGQGPEFLTYFQNEAQLDKSGLPSDRFFAERPEGSVSTLKIQRTQQEDSAVYLCASSLEYGGDEQFFGPGTRLTVL.

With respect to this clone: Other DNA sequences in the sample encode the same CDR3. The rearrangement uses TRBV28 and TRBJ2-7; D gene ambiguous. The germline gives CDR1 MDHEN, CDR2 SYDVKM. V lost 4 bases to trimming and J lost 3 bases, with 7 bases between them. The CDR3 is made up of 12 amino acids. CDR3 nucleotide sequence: TGTGCCAGCAGTTCGAACAGCTACGAGCAGTACTTC. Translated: CASSSNSYEQYF.

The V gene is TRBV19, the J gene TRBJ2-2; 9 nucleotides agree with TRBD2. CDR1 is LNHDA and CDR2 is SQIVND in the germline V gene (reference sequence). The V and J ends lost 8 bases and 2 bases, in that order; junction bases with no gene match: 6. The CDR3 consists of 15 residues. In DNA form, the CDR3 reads TGTGCCAGTGCCACAGCGGGGGGCAACACCGGGGAGCTGTTTTTT. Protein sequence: CASATAGGNTGELFF.

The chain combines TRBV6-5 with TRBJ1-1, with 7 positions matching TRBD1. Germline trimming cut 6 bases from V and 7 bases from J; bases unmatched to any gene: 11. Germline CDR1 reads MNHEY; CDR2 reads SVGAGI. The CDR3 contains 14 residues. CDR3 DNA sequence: TGTGCCAGCAGAGGTCAACAGGGGTTAGGTGAAGCTTTCTTT. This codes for CASRGQQGLGEAFF.

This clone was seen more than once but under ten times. In DNA form, the CDR3 reads TGTGCCAGCAGCCTCCTGGACAGGGACACTGAAGCTTTCTTT. As protein: CASSLLDRDTEAFF. The chain links TRBV5-4 to TRBJ1-1, with 8 bases matching TRBD1. The trim removed 4 bases at V and 3 bases at J, leaving 5 bases unmatched. Germline CDR1 reads SGHNT; CDR2 reads YYREEE (reference sequence). This CDR3 is 14 amino acids long.

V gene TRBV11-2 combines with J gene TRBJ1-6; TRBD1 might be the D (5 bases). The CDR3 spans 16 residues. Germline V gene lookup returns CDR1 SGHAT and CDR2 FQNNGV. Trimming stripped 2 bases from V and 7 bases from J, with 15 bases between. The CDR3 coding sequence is TGTGCCAGCAGCTTAAACCGCAGACAGATAAATTCACCCCTCCACTTT. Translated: CASSLNRRQINSPLHF.

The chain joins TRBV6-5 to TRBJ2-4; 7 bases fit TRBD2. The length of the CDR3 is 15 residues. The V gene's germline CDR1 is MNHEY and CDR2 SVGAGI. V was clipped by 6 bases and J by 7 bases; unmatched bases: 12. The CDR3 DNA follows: TGTGCCAGCAGCTCATTCGGGGAGGGTCGGAACATTCAGTACTTC. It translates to CASSSFGEGRNIQYF.

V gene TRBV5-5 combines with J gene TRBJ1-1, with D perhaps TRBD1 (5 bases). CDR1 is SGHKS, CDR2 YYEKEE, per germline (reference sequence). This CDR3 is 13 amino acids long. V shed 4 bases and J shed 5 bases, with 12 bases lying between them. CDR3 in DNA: TGTGCCAGCAGCACCGTCGGGGGGACTGAAGCTTTCTTT. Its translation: CASSTVGGTEAFF.

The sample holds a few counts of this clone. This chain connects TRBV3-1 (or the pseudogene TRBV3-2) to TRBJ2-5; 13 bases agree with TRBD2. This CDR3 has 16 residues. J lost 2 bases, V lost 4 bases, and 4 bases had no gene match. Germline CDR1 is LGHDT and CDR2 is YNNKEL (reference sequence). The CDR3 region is CASSLWGLAGQETQYF. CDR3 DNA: TGTGCCAGCAGCCTCTGGGGACTAGCGGGGCAAGAGACCCAGTACTTC.